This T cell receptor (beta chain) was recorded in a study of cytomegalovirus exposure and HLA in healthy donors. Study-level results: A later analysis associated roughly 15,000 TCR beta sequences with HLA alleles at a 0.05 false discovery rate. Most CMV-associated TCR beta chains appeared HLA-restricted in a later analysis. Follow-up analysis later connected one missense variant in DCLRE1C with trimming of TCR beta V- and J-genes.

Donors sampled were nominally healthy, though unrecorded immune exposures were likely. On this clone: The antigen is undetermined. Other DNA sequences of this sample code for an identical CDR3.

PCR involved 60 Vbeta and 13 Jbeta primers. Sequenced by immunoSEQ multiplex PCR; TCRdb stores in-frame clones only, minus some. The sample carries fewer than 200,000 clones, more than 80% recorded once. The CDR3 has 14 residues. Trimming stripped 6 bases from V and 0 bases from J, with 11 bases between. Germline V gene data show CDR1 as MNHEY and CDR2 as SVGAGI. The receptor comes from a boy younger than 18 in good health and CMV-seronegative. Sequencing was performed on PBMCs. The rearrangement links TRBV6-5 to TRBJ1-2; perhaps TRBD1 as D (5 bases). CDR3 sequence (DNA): TGTGCCAGCAGCTATGGACACACTAACTATGGCTACACCTTC. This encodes CASSYGHTNYGYTF.